A selection of T cell receptor beta chains follows, all from one sample in a study of OX40 agonist ivuxolimab in advanced cancers. Some clones are missing from TCRdb's copy, which holds only in-frame ones; the method was immunoSEQ multiplex PCR. The table has tens of thousands of clones, 80% to 90% seen once. Sequenced here: CD4+ or CD8+ T cells sorted from blood, sampled in a trial of the OX40 agonist ivuxolimab. The receptor set was obtained from an adult with an advanced solid tumor such as melanoma, head and neck, liver or kidney cancer. The CDR3 runs from the conserved cysteine through the conserved F or W. D genes are given only for firm matches.

cdr3_aa,cdr3_length,d_call,v_call
CASSPQTSLRREQYF,15,TRBD2,TRBV6-5
CASSIAAGVDYEQYF,15,TRBD2,TRBV19
CASSATRNEQFF,12,NA,TRBV9
CASSGTSGTYEQYF,14,TRBD2,TRBV7-9
CASSLGQGLTDTQYF,15,TRBD1,TRBV5-1
CASGKRYSYNEQFF,14,NA,TRBV19
CASRFSGEGSYGYTF,15,NA,TRBV5-1
CASSLGTDRSYEQYF,15,NA,TRBV5-1
CASIDWGAGGYTF,13,NA,TRBV6-5
CSSGEAFF,8,NA,TRBV20-1
CAIKGARQSSYNEQFF,16,NA,TRBV19
CASSLYGTDTQYF,13,NA,TRBV5-6
CASSPTGNEAFF,12,NA,TRBV7-9
CAWSGGANVLTF,12,NA,TRBV30
CSVGRQGEKLFF,12,TRBD1,TRBV29-1
CASSRTGPDPYEQYF,15,TRBD1,TRBV6-5
CASSLGLAGDTDTQYF,16,TRBD2,TRBV13
CASSPQGAGLTF,12,NA,TRBV6-5
CASSSGSGDYNEQFF,15,NA,TRBV18
CASSYSTGNTEAFF,14,NA,TRBV6-5
CASTWDGSSYNSPLHF,16,NA,TRBV2
CASTTAGANVLTF,13,NA,TRBV11-2
CASSLMDEVYEQYF,14,NA,TRBV7-8
CASSAGLAGDTGELFF,16,TRBD2,TRBV9
CSASVTGPEQYF,12,NA,TRBV29-1
CSASVQETQYF,11,NA,TRBV20-1
CSVEYTRQASSYTF,14,NA,TRBV29-1
CASTIYNEQFF,11,NA,TRBV19
CASSEAPGLGGTDTQYF,17,NA,TRBV10-1
CASSQAQTSGSSYNEQFF,18,TRBD2,TRBV4-2
CASSKAGGTGDGRQPQHF,18,NA,TRBV21-1
CASSPFELAINNEQFF,16,TRBD2,TRBV18
CASSLLGETQYF,12,NA,TRBV5-1
CASSLVGSTEAFF,13,NA,TRBV5-1
CASTNGPYEQYF,12,NA,TRBV2
CAISESNSGMAQFF,14,TRBD2,TRBV10-3
CASSLGQASTDTQYF,15,TRBD1,TRBV11-3
CASSPLPGQPNTEAFF,16,NA,TRBV18
CASTPFGGGGETQYF,15,NA,TRBV6-5
CASSLGLGTSGSYEQYF,17,TRBD2,TRBV28
CASSYSQLTGELFF,14,NA,TRBV6-5
CASGRTGNTEAFF,13,TRBD1,TRBV6-5
CASSSKDRAKRETQYF,16,TRBD1,TRBV7-9
CASGPAGAEAFF,12,NA,TRBV12-5
CASSLSTTTGNEQFF,15,NA,TRBV5-1
CASSSPAGGTDTQYF,15,TRBD2,TRBV27
CASSYLDRVNDEQYF,15,TRBD1,TRBV28
CASSFPTGTGANVLTF,16,TRBD1,TRBV27
CASSGLAGGFNEQFF,15,TRBD2,TRBV6-5
CASSFGGVDTDTQYF,15,NA,TRBV5-1
CASSRGGTEAFF,12,NA,TRBV18
CASSGVVAGVEYNEQFF,17,TRBD2,TRBV6-1
CASSPRQDGYSEQYF,15,NA,TRBV18